These 12 T cell receptor beta chains were all obtained from the same sample, sequenced in a study of shared clonotypes between healthy human individuals. Generated by immunoSEQ multiplex PCR, the TCRdb table keeps only in-frame clones and is missing some. The sample records around 1.9 million clones, roughly 95% being singletons. As defined, naive CD8 cells were CD45RO-negative and positively selected for CCR7, with terminally differentiated effector memory CD45RA+ cells excluded. Sample: naive CD8+ T cells from PBMCs. Every receptor here comes from a man aged 18-30 years in good health. Some clones in this sample may be carry-over from other donors' samples.

The chain joins TRBV9 to TRBJ2-3, with D hard to call. V was trimmed by 0 bases and J by 4 bases, leaving 12 bases between them. Germline assignment: CDR1 SGDLS and CDR2 YYNGEE. CDR3 length: 15 residues. CDR3 protein: CASSVGGRIPDTQYF. The CDR3 DNA sequence: TGTGCCAGCAGCGTAGGTGGCAGGATCCCAGATACGCAGTATTTT.

Remarks on this clone: This sample includes further DNA sequences coding for the same CDR3. The rearrangement joins TRBV28 to TRBJ1-1; D gene unclear. The length of the CDR3 is 15 residues. The germline V and J ends were trimmed by 6 bases and 0 bases, with 14 bases remaining between them. Germline loops: CDR1 MDHEN, CDR2 SYDVKM. CDR3 DNA: TGTGCCAGCAGCCCACCCGGGCTCATGAACACTGAAGCTTTCTTT. Amino acid sequence: CASSPPGLMNTEAFF. Full variable domain (rest looked up from reference TRBV28 and TRBJ1-1): DVKVTQSSRYLVKRTGEKVFLECVQDMDHENMFWYRQDPGLGLRLIYFSYDVKMKEKGDIPEGYSVSREKKERFSLILESASTNQTSMYLCASSPPGLMNTEAFFGQGTRLTVV.

This rearrangement joins TRBV6-1 to TRBJ2-1, with 10 bases identical to TRBD2. Germline loops: CDR1 MNHNS, CDR2 SASEGT. J gave up 8 bases and V 6 bases, and 10 bases lay outside the gene matches. The CDR3 consists of 15 residues. The CDR3 DNA follows: TGTGCCAGCAGAGAGCGGGAGGGGTTCTTCCATGAGCAGTTCTTC. Translating gives CASREREGFFHEQFF.

This chain links TRBV28 with TRBJ2-3; TRBD2 is a possible D gene (6 bases). CDR3 size: 14 residues. Germline assignment: CDR1 MDHEN and CDR2 SYDVKM. V lost 8 bases to trimming and J lost 6 bases, with 18 bases between them. In DNA form, the CDR3 reads TGTGCCAGCCAGTACCGAAGGGACTCCGATACGCAGTATTTT. As protein: CASQYRRDSDTQYF.

The gene calls are TRBV27 and TRBJ2-2, with TRBD2 identical over 9 bases. The CDR3 has 16 amino acids. The V and J ends lost 3 bases and 3 bases, in that order; junction bases with no gene match: 5. Germline lookup yields CDR1 MNHEY and CDR2 SMNVEV (reference sequence). CDR3 nucleotide sequence: TGTGCCAGCAGTTTTGGGACTAGCAGTTACACCGGGGAGCTGTTTTTT. Its translation is CASSFGTSSYTGELFF.

The chain recombines TRBV2 with TRBJ2-1; no definite D call. Trimming shortened V by 6 bases and J by 10 bases, and 7 bases separated the two germline ends. Germline CDR1 is SNHLY and CDR2 is FYNNEI. The CDR3 runs to 10 residues. CDR3 sequence: CASRRQEQFF. The CDR3 DNA follows: TGTGCCAGCAGAAGACAAGAGCAGTTCTTC.

The rearrangement uses TRBV7-6 and TRBJ1-1; D gene unclear. The germline V gene has CDR1 SGHVS and CDR2 FNYEAQ. V gave up 1 base and J gave up 4 bases, with 7 bases separating them. The CDR3 is 13 residues long. CDR3 nucleotides: TGTGCCAGCAGCTTAGAGTTCAGCACTGAAGCTTTCTTT. Its protein is CASSLEFSTEAFF.

The rearrangement uses TRBV27 and TRBJ2-3; 8 bases line up with TRBD1. The CDR3 covers 15 residues. After removal of 7 bases from V and 0 bases from J, the junction contained 6 bases not matched to a gene. Per germline, CDR1 MNHEY and CDR2 SMNVEV (reference sequence). The CDR3 DNA reads TGTGCCAGCAAAGGCAGGGGGCTTAGCACAGATACGCAGTATTTT. Its translation is CASKGRGLSTDTQYF.

This chain uses TRBV7-2 with TRBJ2-7, with 9 positions matching TRBD2. Trimming removed 6 bases from V and 2 bases from J; junction bases left unmatched: 8. CDR3 length: 15 amino acids. Germline values: CDR1 SGHTA, CDR2 FQGNSA. The CDR3 loop reads CASRDGTSSTYEQYF. The CDR3 DNA reads TGTGCCAGCAGAGACGGGACTAGCAGCACCTACGAGCAGTACTTC.

J is TRBJ1-5 and V is TRBV12-5; no clear D gene. Germline loops: CDR1 LGHNT, CDR2 FRNRAP. CDR3 length: 12 amino acids. Trimming pared 7 bases from V and 5 bases from J, leaving 9 bases between. CDR3 sequence (DNA): TGTGCTAGTGCCGCGGGAGATCAGCCCCAGCATTTT. Amino acid sequence: CASAAGDQPQHF.

Points on this clone: Additional DNA sequences in this sample encode the identical CDR3. The chain couples TRBV6-5 to TRBJ1-2; 7 bases map to TRBD1. The ends lost 0 bases at V and 1 base at J; junction bases unmatched: 5. This CDR3 comprises 16 residues. The V gene's germline CDR1 is MNHEY and CDR2 SVGAGI. The CDR3: CASSYSTGQINYGYTF. CDR3 in DNA: TGTGCCAGCAGTTACTCGACGGGACAGATTAACTATGGCTACACCTTC.

As for this clone: Distinct nucleotide sequences in the sample also encode this CDR3. This CDR3 reads CASSLGLGTEAFF. The DNA for the CDR3 is TGTGCCAGCAGTTTAGGGTTGGGCACTGAAGCTTTCTTT. The chain couples TRBV28 to TRBJ1-1; D ambiguous. The CDR3 extends over 13 amino acids. The V end was cut by 2 bases, the J end by 4 bases, with 8 bases between. The germline gives CDR1 MDHEN, CDR2 SYDVKM.